The sequence of this TCR beta chain was determined in a study of blood T cell repertoires in COVID-19. Study overall: Both acute and convalescent COVID-19 samples were obtained from the United States, Italy and Spain. T cells, B-cell-depleted T cells, or PBMCs provided the cDNA or gDNA that served as material.

V was cut by 3 bases and J by 0 bases, with 6 bases left in between. This CDR3 is 13 amino acids long. Germline V gene sequence: CDR1 SGDLS, CDR2 YYNGEE. As originally analysed: Reference gene primer amplification gave estimated nucleated cell counts. Only in-frame clones appear in the TCRdb table, and some are missing; sequencing was by immunoSEQ multiplex PCR. D and trimming were read from the DNA, whereas the V and J calls and clone size are those reported in that table. The data contain under 150,000 clones, around three quarters of them singletons. The specimen was peripheral blood. V usage is TRBV9 and J usage is TRBJ1-1; D unresolved. The origin of this receptor is a human donor in a cohort sampled during active COVID-19. The DNA of the CDR3 is TGTGCCAGCAGCGCGCAGATGAACACTGAAGCTTTCTTT. Translation gives CASSAQMNTEAFF.